A single sample is the source of the 21 T cell receptor beta chains below, sequenced in a study of identical twins. MiXCR, run by TCRdb on the 5' RACE reads, gives a single entry per CDR3 protein. Counted here are 1,800,000 or so distinct CDR3 sequences, 25% to 35% occurring once; the ten biggest clones make up under 0.35%. Sequencing input: cord blood. The origin of the receptors is a newborn girl in good health.

The chain combines TRBV3-1 with TRBJ2-2; TRBD1 matches at 9 bases. The germline gives CDR1 LGHDT, CDR2 YNNKEL (reference sequence). V gave up 0 bases and J gave up 1 base; unmatched junction bases: 3. The CDR3 sequence is 17 residues long. For the CDR3, the DNA is TGTGCCAGCAGCCAAGATCGGACAGGGGTGAACACCGGGGAGCTGTTTTTT. Translation: CASSQDRTGVNTGELFF. Together with reference TRBV3-1 and TRBJ2-2, the CDR3 gives the full variable domain: DTAVSQTPKYLVTQMGNDKSIKCEQNLGHDTMYWYKQDSKKFLKIMFSYNNKELIINETVPNRFSPKSPDKAHLNLHINSLELGDSAVYFCASSQDRTGVNTGELFFGEGSRLTVL.

The rearrangement uses TRBV7-9 and TRBJ2-1; D is perhaps TRBD1 (5 bases). CDR1 is SEHNR and CDR2 is FQNEAQ in the germline V gene (reference sequence). CDR3 length: 13 amino acids. Trimming took 5 bases from V and 9 from J, leaving 14 bases between them. In DNA, the CDR3 is TGTGCCAGCAGCAGGAAAGGGGCCGGTGAGCAGTTCTTC. Its translation is CASSRKGAGEQFF.

The chain uses TRBV7-2 and TRBJ1-5; 11 bases align to TRBD1. Germline CDR1 and CDR2: SGHTA and FQGNSA. Germline trimming cut 3 bases from V and 6 bases from J; bases unmatched to any gene: 16. The CDR3 extends over 19 amino acids. The CDR3 sequence: CASSFWGLNGTGGPQPQHF. CDR3 bases: TGTGCCAGCAGCTTTTGGGGACTCAACGGGACAGGGGGGCCTCAGCCCCAGCATTTT.

The V and J genes are TRBV10-3 and TRBJ1-4, with TRBD1 matching 9 bases. After removal of 2 bases from V and 8 bases from J, the junction contained 6 bases not matched to a gene. The CDR3 is 15 residues long. Germline-derived CDR1 and CDR2 are ENHRY and SYGVKD. In DNA form, the CDR3 reads TGTGCCATCAGTGAGGAGGACAGGGGACGCGAAAAACTGTTTTTT. Translated: CAISEEDRGREKLFF.

CDR3 nucleotide sequence: TGTGCCAGCAGTGGGTACAGGGGGGATAATTCACCCCTCCACTTT. This encodes CASSGYRGDNSPLHF. J is TRBJ1-6 and V is TRBV25-1, with 8 bases aligning to TRBD1. The length of the CDR3 is 15 residues. With 4 bases clipped from V and 5 bases from J, the junction kept 4 bases outside the gene matches. Germline V lookup: CDR1 MGHDK, CDR2 SYGVNS.

This rearrangement joins TRBV10-3 to TRBJ2-7; D gene ambiguous. V shed 2 bases and J shed 7 bases, with 12 bases lying between them. The V gene's germline CDR1 is ENHRY and CDR2 SYGVKD. This CDR3 contains 13 residues. CDR3 loop: CAISERPYNEQYF. The CDR3 DNA follows: TGTGCCATCAGTGAGCGGCCCTACAATGAGCAGTACTTC.

There are a few counts of this clonotype. This could be a read error, since a much larger clone is one nucleotide away. The V gene is TRBV29-1, the J gene TRBJ2-7; the match to TRBD2 covers 8 bases. Per the germline V gene, CDR1 is SQVTM and CDR2 is ANQGSEA. Unmatched junction bases numbered 5, after V lost 3 bases and J lost 7 bases. The CDR3 contains 12 residues. CDR3 in amino acids: CSVDRTSGEQYF. Here the CDR3 DNA reads TGCAGCGTTGATCGAACTAGCGGTGAGCAGTACTTC.

The chain is built from TRBV27 and TRBJ2-5; 8 bases match TRBD2. From germline, CDR1 is MNHEY and CDR2 SMNVEV (reference sequence). This CDR3 has 14 amino acids. After removal of 6 bases from V and 3 bases from J, the junction contained 6 bases not matched to a gene. The CDR3 DNA reads TGTGCCAGCAGCGGGGGGGCCTATAAAGAGACCCAGTACTTC. Translation: CASSGGAYKETQYF.

This clonotype has just a few counts. The chain links TRBV28 to TRBJ1-4, with TRBD1 as a possible D gene (5 bases). Germline CDR1 reads MDHEN; CDR2 reads SYDVKM. The CDR3 extends over 11 amino acids. V lost 8 bases to trimming and J lost 7 bases, with 8 bases between them. The CDR3 sequence is CASQGFEKLFF. The CDR3, as DNA: TGTGCCAGCCAGGGCTTTGAAAAACTGTTTTTT.

On this clonotype itself: With a much larger clone just one base away, this may be a read error. The V gene is TRBV7-2, the J gene TRBJ2-3, with 7 bases matching TRBD1. Germline V gives CDR1 SGHTA, CDR2 FQGNSA. This CDR3 has 13 amino acids. The CDR3 nucleotides read TGTGCCAGCAGGGCTACAGGGGCAGATACGCAGTCTTTT. Protein product: CASRATGADTQSF.

This clonotype appeared a few times. The genes are TRBV2 and TRBJ1-5; 9 positions match TRBD1. CDR1 is SNHLY, CDR2 FYNNEI, per germline. V lost 8 bases, J lost 2 bases, and 7 bases stayed unmatched. This CDR3 comprises 15 residues. The DNA for the CDR3 is TGTGCCAGCGATTATTGGGACAGGGGCAATCAGCCCCAGCATTTT. Translated, it gives CASDYWDRGNQPQHF.

With regard to this clonotype: Compared with germline, one end of the junction differs, possibly owing to a read error. The chain carries TRBV27 and TRBJ2-4; weak D call: TRBD1 (6 bases). This CDR3 has 17 residues. Germline loops: CDR1 MNHEY, CDR2 SMNVEV (reference sequence). DNA for the CDR3: TGTGCCAGCAGTTCGGCCTGGGACACCCTAGCCAAAAACACTCAGTACTTC. This translates into CASSSAWDTLAKNTQYF.

This clonotype was counted at least ten times. V is TRBV29-1 and J is TRBJ2-3, with D perhaps TRBD1 or TRBD2 (5 bases each). Trimming pared 6 bases from V and 3 bases from J, leaving 13 bases between. The CDR3 totals 13 residues. Germline loops: CDR1 SQVTM, CDR2 ANQGSEA. DNA of the CDR3: TGCAGCGTGGCGAGGGGAAGAACAGATACGCAGTATTTT. It encodes CSVARGRTDTQYF.

The sample holds a few counts of this clonotype. The rearrangement uses TRBV7-8 and TRBJ2-3; D is ambiguous. Trimming cost V 2 bases and J 2 bases, with 11 bases left between them. The CDR3 runs 15 residues. Germline CDR1 and CDR2: SGHVS and FQNEAQ. The CDR3 loop is CASSLSRQTTDTQYF. CDR3 in DNA: TGTGCCAGCAGCTTATCTAGACAAACCACAGATACGCAGTATTTT.

There are a few counts of this clonotype. The chain recombines TRBV30 with TRBJ2-3; tentatively, D is TRBD1 (6 bases). The CDR3 has 14 residues. Germline V gene lookup returns CDR1 GTSNPN and CDR2 SVGIG (reference sequence). V was pared by 2 bases and J by 0 bases, with 9 bases between. CDR3 in amino acids: CAWSRGGSTDTQYF. The CDR3 coding sequence is TGTGCCTGGAGTAGAGGGGGTAGCACAGATACGCAGTATTTT.

The rearrangement uses TRBV25-1 and TRBJ2-7; TRBD2 aligns across 8 bases. The CDR3 totals 18 residues. The germline V gene encodes CDR1 MGHDK and CDR2 SYGVNS. J was trimmed by 0 bases and V by 5 bases; bases with no gene match: 15. The CDR3 region has the DNA TGTGCCAGCAGTCCGACCAGGATAGCGGGGATGAGCTCCTACGAGCAGTACTTC. It specifies CASSPTRIAGMSSYEQYF.

The chain couples TRBV28 to TRBJ1-5; TRBD1 aligns across 9 bases. The J segment lost 5 bases and the V segment lost 0 bases, leaving 8 bases of the junction unmatched. The CDR3 has 17 residues. The germline V gene has CDR1 MDHEN and CDR2 SYDVKM. CDR3 in amino acids: CASSLWADRGADQPQHF. Written as DNA, the CDR3 is TGTGCCAGCAGTTTATGGGCGGACAGGGGAGCGGATCAGCCCCAGCATTTT.

This clonotype was detected once. The J gene is TRBJ2-1, the V gene TRBV4-2; tentatively, D is TRBD2 (6 bases). The J call could be wrong; TRBJ2-7 is a better fit for the DNA end. The CDR3 length is 15 residues. Germline CDR1 and CDR2: LGHNA and YNFKEQ. The CDR3 is CASSQDIVDGREQYF. In DNA form, the CDR3 reads TGTGCCAGCAGCCAAGATATCGTCGATGGGAGGGAGCAGTACTTC.

The chain employs TRBV10-3 and TRBJ2-1; the D is unclear. The CDR3 is 14 residues long. Per germline, CDR1 ENHRY and CDR2 SYGVKD. V shed 7 bases and J shed 2 bases, with 12 bases lying between them. The CDR3 coding sequence is TGTGCCATCACCAAGGGTAGAGCCTACAATGAGCAGTTCTTC. Translating it yields CAITKGRAYNEQFF.

The V and J genes are TRBV13 and TRBJ2-3; D is unresolved. The V gene lost 2 bases and the J gene lost 2 bases, with 11 bases spanning the gap. CDR1 and CDR2 (germline): PRHDT, FYEKMQ (reference sequence). The CDR3 is 15 amino acids. CDR3 sequence reads: CASSLSRIVTDTQYF. CDR3 nucleotide sequence: TGTGCCAGCAGCTTATCCCGTATAGTCACAGATACGCAGTATTTT.

In this sample, this clonotype turned up a few times. The chain uses TRBV25-1 and TRBJ1-2; unclear D gene. V lost 3 bases and J lost 5, with 7 bases in between. Germline values: CDR1 MGHDK, CDR2 SYGVNS. CDR3 length: 12 amino acids. The CDR3 reads CASSDHLYGYTF. CDR3 nucleotide sequence: TGTGCCAGCAGTGACCATTTATATGGCTACACCTTC.